This is a list of T cell receptor beta chains from one sample in a study of cytomegalovirus exposure and HLA in healthy donors. Sequencing used immunoSEQ multiplex PCR; TCRdb keeps in-frame clones, though not all of them. In the table there are more than 300,000 clones, roughly 88% of which are singletons. What was sequenced was PBMCs. The origin of the receptors is a woman under 30 in good health and CMV-seronegative. CDR3s include the opening cysteine and the closing phenylalanine or tryptophan. Each record gives: CDR3 protein, CDR3 DNA, clone size, V gene, J gene, D gene. A D gene is named only where the DNA matches it firmly. For some rows the clone size is stated as once, few or many, or as a class when expanded; others skip it.

CASSYSTGEEETQYF	TGCGCCAGCAGTTACTCCACAGGGGAGGAAGAGACCCAGTACTTC	once	TRBV5-1	TRBJ2-5	NA
CASSSQGSGVWDEKLFF	TGTGCCAGCAGTTCCCAGGGCAGCGGGGTCTGGGATGAAAAACTGTTTTTT	once	TRBV28	TRBJ1-4	NA
CASSLAGGANVLTF	TGTGCCAGCAGCTTGGCGGGAGGGGCCAACGTCCTGACTTTC	NA	TRBV5-5	TRBJ2-6	NA
CASSLAQGASLVRDEQYF	TGCGCCAGCAGCTTGGCACAGGGGGCCTCTTTGGTGCGCGACGAGCAGTACTTC	NA	TRBV5-1	TRBJ2-7	TRBD1
CACQPLIDYEQYF	TGTGCCTGTCAACCACTGATTGACTACGAGCAGTACTTC	NA	TRBV30	TRBJ2-7	NA
CASRSLHEQFF	TGTGCCAGCAGATCCCTCCATGAGCAGTTCTTC	once	TRBV27	TRBJ2-1	NA
CASSVAPGSGNTIYF	TGTGCCAGCAGCGTAGCTCCGGGCTCTGGAAACACCATATATTTT	NA	TRBV9	TRBJ1-3	NA
CASKKASGSTGELFF	TGTGCCAGCAAGAAGGCTAGCGGGAGCACCGGGGAGCTGTTTTTT	NA	TRBV6-1	TRBJ2-2	TRBD2
CASGGFPGLAGELFF	TGTGCCAGCGGGGGTTTCCCGGGACTCGCCGGGGAGCTGTTTTTT	NA	TRBV6-1	TRBJ2-2	NA
CATRRDRELETQYF	TGTGCAACTCGCCGGGACAGGGAATTGGAGACCCAGTACTTC	NA	TRBV28	TRBJ2-5	TRBD1
CASTSDRGLPNQPQHF	TGTGCCAGTACATCGGACAGGGGGCTCCCGAATCAGCCCCAGCATTTT	NA	TRBV19	TRBJ1-5	TRBD1
CASSLGRGSSYEQYF	TGTGCCAGCAGTTTAGGGAGGGGAAGCTCCTACGAGCAGTACTTC	NA	TRBV27	TRBJ2-7	TRBD2
CASSPRQPYNEQFF	TGCGCCAGCAGCCCACGACAGCCCTACAATGAGCAGTTCTTC	NA	TRBV5-1	TRBJ2-1	NA
CASSLGDRDEQFF	TGTGCCAGCAGCTTAGGGGACAGGGATGAGCAGTTCTTC	NA	TRBV13	TRBJ2-1	TRBD1
CASSFFRGTSTDTQYF	TGTGCCAGCAGTTTTTTTCGAGGAACATCCACAGATACGCAGTATTTT	once	TRBV27	TRBJ2-3	NA
CASGQGATDTQYF	TGTGCCAGCGGACAGGGGGCCACAGATACGCAGTATTTT	NA	TRBV6-5	TRBJ2-3	TRBD1
CASSQEKYGTEQYF	TGTGCCAGCAGCCAAGAAAAATACGGGACAGAGCAGTACTTC	NA	TRBV14	TRBJ2-7	NA
CASSIGQGAGEQYF	TGTGCCAGTAGTATTGGGCAGGGGGCAGGCGAGCAGTACTTC	NA	TRBV19	TRBJ2-7	TRBD1
CASSLADTYTGELFF	TGTGCCAGCAGCTTGGCAGACACTTACACCGGGGAGCTGTTTTTT	NA	TRBV7-2	TRBJ2-2	NA
CAWSVVRTGELFF	TGTGCCTGGAGTGTAGTGCGGACCGGGGAGCTGTTTTTT	few	TRBV30	TRBJ2-2	NA
CASSPDRGNTEAFF	TGTGCCAGCAGTCCGGACAGGGGGAACACTGAAGCTTTCTTT	NA	TRBV27	TRBJ1-1	TRBD1
CASSPTGGPNTEAFF	TGTGCCAGCAGCCCAACGGGGGGACCTAACACTGAAGCTTTCTTT	NA	TRBV7-3	TRBJ1-1	NA
CASSPLLRGGHRGEQFF	TGTGCCAGCAGTCCGTTGTTGCGGGGGGGTCATAGGGGTGAGCAGTTCTTC	many	TRBV28	TRBJ2-1	TRBD2
CASSTLAGGPDTQYF	TGTGCCAGCAGCACACTAGCGGGAGGGCCAGATACGCAGTATTTT	NA	TRBV6-5	TRBJ2-3	TRBD2
CASSTQGMGYEQYF	TGTGCCAGCAGCACCCAGGGAATGGGGTACGAGCAGTACTTC	NA	TRBV5-5	TRBJ2-7	NA
CASSLRRARQETQYF	TGTGCCAGCAGTTTAAGGCGGGCGAGGCAGGAGACCCAGTACTTC	NA	TRBV27	TRBJ2-5	NA
CASSPDRAENYGYTF	TGTGCCAGCAGCCCGGACAGGGCGGAGAACTATGGCTACACCTTC	NA	TRBV6-5	TRBJ1-2	TRBD1
CASSHDRDYGYTF	TGTGCCAGCAGCCACGACAGGGACTATGGCTACACCTTC	few	TRBV7-2	TRBJ1-2	TRBD1
CASKLTDTGELFF	TGTGCCAGCAAATTGACAGACACCGGGGAGCTGTTTTTT	NA	TRBV2	TRBJ2-2	NA
CASLVAYNEQFF	TGTGCCAGTCTAGTAGCCTACAATGAGCAGTTCTTC	NA	TRBV18	TRBJ2-1	NA
CASRNRGEGYNQPQHF	TGTGCCAGCAGGAACAGGGGCGAAGGATACAATCAGCCCCAGCATTTT	NA	TRBV2	TRBJ1-5	TRBD1
CASSYNRGGELFF	TGTGCCAGCAGTTACAACCGGGGCGGGGAGCTGTTTTTT	NA	TRBV6-5	TRBJ2-2	NA
CASILGQGHEKLFF	TGTGCCAGCATTTTAGGGCAGGGCCATGAAAAACTGTTTTTT	NA	TRBV28	TRBJ1-4	NA
CASGRGSYEQYF	TGTGCCAGCGGCAGGGGATCCTACGAGCAGTACTTC	NA	TRBV6-4	TRBJ2-7	NA
CASSFLGQGTEQYF	TGTGCCAGCAGTTTCCTAGGACAGGGAACCGAGCAGTACTTC	NA	TRBV28	TRBJ2-7	TRBD1
CASSQVPSGVGGNTGELFF	TGCGCCAGCAGCCAGGTTCCTAGCGGGGTAGGGGGGAACACCGGGGAGCTGTTTTTT	NA	TRBV4-1	TRBJ2-2	TRBD2
CASSPDRDTEAFF	TGTGCCAGCTCACCCGACAGAGACACTGAAGCTTTCTTT	NA	TRBV18	TRBJ1-1	NA
CASSPAGQGVRTGELFF	TGTGCCAGCAGCCCCGCGGGACAGGGGGTTCGGACCGGGGAGCTGTTTTTT	NA	TRBV4-2	TRBJ2-2	TRBD1
CASRSIREAQETQYF	TGTGCCAGCAGGTCGATACGGGAAGCCCAAGAGACCCAGTACTTC	NA	TRBV7-9	TRBJ2-5	NA
CASSLTENYGYTF	TGTGCCAGCAGCTTAACGGAGAACTATGGCTACACCTTC	NA	TRBV7-2	TRBJ1-2	NA
CASSPPRSVPRGYTF	TGTGCCAGCAGTCCACCGCGGTCCGTACCCCGGGGCTACACCTTC	NA	TRBV28	TRBJ1-2	NA
CASSVTLQGWGSPLHF	TGTGCCAGCAGCGTAACTCTACAGGGCTGGGGCTCACCCCTCCACTTT	NA	TRBV5-6	TRBJ1-6	NA
CASSQFRSYEQYF	TGCGCCAGCAGCCAATTTAGAAGCTACGAGCAGTACTTC	few	TRBV4-1	TRBJ2-7	NA
CASSASTSGASDTQYF	TGTGCCAGCAGCGCTTCGACTAGCGGGGCATCAGATACGCAGTATTTT	once	TRBV9	TRBJ2-3	TRBD2
CASSDPGQLQETQYF	TGTGCCAGCAGTGACCCTGGGCAGCTCCAAGAGACCCAGTACTTC	NA	TRBV25-1	TRBJ2-5	NA
CASSGQGAQPQHF	TGTGCCAGCAGTGGACAGGGGGCCCAGCCCCAGCATTTT	NA	TRBV27	TRBJ1-5	TRBD1
CAWSNPRDGHYEQYF	TGTGCCTGGAGCAACCCCAGGGATGGTCACTACGAGCAGTACTTC	NA	TRBV30	TRBJ2-7	NA
CASSLFGAGDQPQHF	TGTGCCAGCAGCCTCTTCGGGGCAGGGGATCAGCCCCAGCATTTT	NA	TRBV4-2	TRBJ1-5	NA
CASSRQTDTQYF	TGTGCCAGCAGTCGACAGACAGATACGCAGTATTTT	NA	TRBV6-6	TRBJ2-3	NA
CASSFQVSYEQYF	TGTGCCAGCAGTTTTCAGGTTTCATACGAGCAGTACTTC	NA	TRBV27	TRBJ2-7	NA
CASSPPFGTGAYEQYF	TGTGCCAGCAGTCCACCGTTTGGGACAGGGGCATACGAGCAGTACTTC	NA	TRBV27	TRBJ2-7	TRBD1
CAISEYTTGGTYGYTF	TGTGCCATCAGTGAGTATACGACAGGGGGCACCTATGGCTACACCTTC	NA	TRBV10-3	TRBJ1-2	TRBD1